This TCR beta chain is from a study of T cells after yellow fever vaccination. On the study more broadly: Some fractions had low cell numbers, and these were prepared with SMART-Seq v4 Ultra Low Input. Whole-study results and caveats: The study noted that FACS-sorted repertoires could contain abundant clonotypes contaminating from the bulk population.

The sample holds many counts of this clonotype. No antigen is known for it. Via MiXCR, TCRdb re-called the 5' RACE reads, giving one row per CDR3 protein. The table has about 340,000 distinct CDR3 sequences, 3% to 4.5% seen once; the top ten hold 20% to 25%. V gave up 0 bases and J gave up 0 bases; unmatched junction bases: 12. Germline CDR1 is DFQATT and CDR2 is SNEGSKA (reference sequence). The CDR3 totals 18 residues. The sequence came from a young man who received the YFV17D yellow fever vaccine. The specimen was PBMCs, collected 5 days after the yellow fever booster vaccination. V is TRBV20-1 and J is TRBJ1-2; 8 bases fit TRBD1. CDR3 sequence reads: CSARDRSRGLRANYGYTF. CDR3 bases: TGCAGTGCTAGAGATCGGAGCAGGGGGCTCCGAGCTAACTATGGCTACACCTTC.